This entry features one T cell receptor beta chain sequence. Its antigen is unidentified. This CDR3 spans 14 amino acids. Germline assignment: CDR1 SGHTA and CDR2 FQGNSA. The V and J ends lost 4 bases and 8 bases, in that order; junction bases with no gene match: 3. This sample is part of a study of T cells after yellow fever vaccination. Study-wide results and limits: Across the CD4 and CD8 compartments, a small share of clonotypes was present in both.

TCRdb reprocessed the 5' RACE reads via MiXCR and lists one record per CDR3 protein. The table records some 390,000 distinct CDR3 sequences, 15% to 20% of them present only once. This receptor was obtained from a man aged 18-30 years who received the YFV17D yellow fever vaccine. The source material was PBMCs, sampled before the yellow fever booster vaccination. This chain links TRBV7-2 with TRBJ2-7, with 15 bases fitting TRBD2. CDR3 protein: CASSSGLAGGKQYV. For the CDR3, the DNA is TGTGCCAGCAGCTCGGGACTAGCGGGGGGTAAGCAGTACGTC.